The next 28 T cell receptor beta chains were all read from a single sample in a study of T cells in Graves' hyperthyroidism and ophthalmopathy (dated by TCRdb to between 2018 and 2020). Library preparation used multiplex PCR. Sequencing used an Illumina HiSeq 2000. The TCR beta CDR3 regions were amplified from the RNA transcripts. A first-round RT-PCR of the TCR CDR3 used the HTBI primer set with the Qiagen OneStep RT-PCR kit. The public reads were run again by TCRdb, first through fastp at Q25 and then through MiXCR, and only productive beta chains were kept. Entries that share a CDR3 protein sequence are merged under the most common genes and DNA. Present in this sample are 560,000 or so distinct CDR3 sequences, about 45% of which were seen just once. The ten largest clones add up to about 7.9% of the sample. Sequencing was carried out using peripheral blood or thyroid tissue (not recorded which). Every receptor here comes from a woman between 18 and 29 years old with Graves' hyperthyroidism. Donor details come from another sample of the same person, matched by shared clones.

As to this clonotype: A single base separates this from a much larger clone, so it may be a read error. This chain uses TRBV20-1 with TRBJ1-2; D unresolved. CDR1 and CDR2 (germline): DFQATT, SNEGSKA (reference sequence). The CDR3 loop spans 12 amino acids. V lost 3 bases to trimming and J lost 6 bases, with 11 bases between them. In DNA form, the CDR3 reads TGCAGTGCTAGGTGGGATGTCCATGGCTACACCTTC. It translates to CSARWDVHGYTF.

This clonotype was seen a few times. The J gene is TRBJ1-2, the V gene TRBV19; TRBD1 matches 9 bases. This CDR3 region has 15 residues. With 6 bases clipped from V and 3 bases from J, the junction kept 8 bases outside the gene matches. Germline V gives CDR1 LNHDA, CDR2 SQIVND (reference sequence). This chain's CDR3 is CASSNRGLPHYGYTF. The DNA for the CDR3 is TGTGCCAGTAGCAACAGGGGGCTCCCCCACTATGGCTACACCTTC.

V is TRBV6-5 and J is TRBJ2-7; a possible D gene is TRBD2 (6 bases). V was shortened by 5 bases and J by 1 base, with 9 bases between the two germline ends. The CDR3 runs 13 residues. Germline lookup yields CDR1 MNHEY and CDR2 SVGAGI. CDR3 nucleotide sequence: TGTGCCAGCAGTGAACGGGAGTCCTACGAGCAGTACTTC. Amino acids: CASSERESYEQYF.

The genes are TRBV10-3 and TRBJ1-5; 7 bases align to TRBD1. This CDR3 contains 19 residues. CDR1 and CDR2 from the germline V gene are ENHRY and SYGVKD. J gave up 1 base and V 6 bases, and 18 bases lay outside the gene matches. Here the CDR3 DNA reads TGTGCCATCAGCCTTGACAGGGTTCGATCTGCGTACAGCAATCAGCCCCAGCATTTT. Protein product: CAISLDRVRSAYSNQPQHF.

This clonotype was counted only a few times. The CDR3 here is CASSDGTHIQETQYF. CDR3 DNA sequence: TGTGCCAGCAGCGACGGGACACACATCCAAGAGACCCAGTACTTC. The chain has TRBV5-8 and TRBJ2-5; weak D call: TRBD1 (6 bases). Trimming removed 4 bases from V and 1 base from J, with 14 bases in between. Per germline, CDR1 SGHTS and CDR2 YDEGEE. The CDR3 spans 15 residues.

To note about this clonotype: A much larger clone differs from this one at a single base, so this may be a read error. The chain couples TRBV2 to TRBJ1-1, with 7 bases aligning to TRBD1. This CDR3 is built from 16 residues. In germline, CDR1 is SNHLY, CDR2 FYNNEI. V was pared by 3 bases and J by 2 bases, with 9 bases of the junction left unmatched. This CDR3 is CASSDARTGENTEAFF. Here the CDR3 DNA reads TGTGCCAGCAGTGATGCAAGGACAGGCGAAAACACTGAAGCTTTCTTT.

The CDR3 reads CSASVGRVETQYF. For the CDR3, the DNA is TGCAGTGCTAGCGTTGGGCGGGTGGAGACCCAGTACTTC. The chain links TRBV20-1 to TRBJ2-5, with D possibly TRBD2 on 5 matching bases. V lost 3 bases to trimming and J lost 5 bases, with 13 bases between them. The V gene's germline CDR1 is DFQATT and CDR2 SNEGSKA (reference sequence). The CDR3 extends over 13 amino acids.

V is TRBV29-1 and J is TRBJ2-7, with TRBD1 matching 9 bases. The ends lost 6 bases at V and 4 bases at J; junction bases unmatched: 7. Germline values: CDR1 SQVTM, CDR2 ANQGSEA. The CDR3 length is 13 residues. The DNA for the CDR3 is TGCAGCGTAGGGGGGACAGGGAGATACGAGCAGTACTTC. Its protein is CSVGGTGRYEQYF.

This clonotype has only a few counts. The V call is TRBV10-3, the J call TRBJ2-7; D is possibly TRBD2 (7 bases). Per the germline V gene, CDR1 is ENHRY and CDR2 is SYGVKD. The V gene lost 9 bases and the J gene lost 1 base, with 10 bases spanning the gap. The CDR3 has 12 residues. The CDR3 sequence is CAIRGGSYEQYF. The DNA for the CDR3 is TGTGCCATTAGGGGGGGGTCCTACGAGCAGTACTTC.

The chain couples TRBV15 to TRBJ2-7; 11 bases agree with TRBD1. Germline V gives CDR1 LNHNV, CDR2 YYDKDF (reference sequence). The CDR3 has 14 residues. V lost 5 bases to trimming and J lost 3 bases; unmatched junction nucleotides: 3. The CDR3 nucleotides are TGTGCCACCAGCCCGGGACAGGGGGGCTACGAGCAGTACTTC. As protein: CATSPGQGGYEQYF. Variable domain in full (rest from reference TRBV15 and TRBJ2-7): DAMVIQNPRYQVTQFGKPVTLSCSQTLNHNVMYWYQQKSSQAPKLLFHYYDKDFNNEADTPDNFQSRRPNTSFCFLDIRSPGLGDTAMYLCATSPGQGGYEQYFGPGTRLTVT.

This clonotype was picked up many times. The chain uses TRBV19 and TRBJ1-2; D gene uncertain. The V end was cut by 2 bases, the J end by 4 bases, with 8 bases between. CDR1 and CDR2 from the germline V gene are LNHDA and SQIVND (reference sequence). The CDR3 spans 13 residues. The CDR3 loop reads CASSIREGYGYTF. The CDR3 DNA is TGTGCCAGTAGTATACGTGAGGGCTATGGCTACACCTTC.

V and J are TRBV9 and TRBJ1-2; D is unresolved. CDR3 length equals 15 residues. Germline V gene lookup returns CDR1 SGDLS and CDR2 YYNGEE. Trimming shortened V by 0 bases and J by 4 bases, and 13 bases separated the two germline ends. This chain's CDR3 is CASSVDGESAYGYTF. CDR3 in DNA: TGTGCCAGCAGCGTAGATGGAGAAAGCGCCTATGGCTACACCTTC.

This clonotype was seen ten or more times. This rearrangement joins TRBV2 to TRBJ1-5; 7 bases agree with TRBD1. CDR1 is SNHLY, CDR2 FYNNEI, per germline. V dropped 7 bases and J dropped 2; count of bases not matched to a gene: 8. CDR3 length: 15 residues. Here the CDR3 DNA reads TGTGCCAGCACTCCCCGGACAGGCCGCAATCAGCCCCAGCATTTT. Translating gives CASTPRTGRNQPQHF.

Remarks on this clonotype: No conserved phenylalanine or tryptophan ends this CDR3, so it is likely a read error. Because the CDR3's place on the DNA is in doubt, the DNA is left out and the CDR3 is given as listed by TCRdb. The chain couples TRBV2 to TRBJ2-7; TRBD2, as called in the table, went unchecked against the DNA. The CDR3 has 8 amino acids, counting both end residues. Per germline, CDR1 SNHLY and CDR2 FYNNEI. CDR3 amino acids: CASSARTS.

This clonotype was seen only a few times. The chain has TRBV10-3 and TRBJ2-7; D unresolved. This CDR3 is built from 14 residues. Trimming took 10 bases from V and 0 from J, leaving 16 bases between them. Germline V CDR1 and CDR2: ENHRY, SYGVKD. The CDR3: CASSPAVSSYEQYF. The CDR3 DNA sequence: TGTGCCAGCAGCCCTGCTGTGAGCTCCTACGAGCAGTACTTC.

The chain links TRBV6-5 to TRBJ1-4; TRBD1 agrees at 7 bases. Looked up from germline, CDR1 is MNHEY and CDR2 is SVGAGI. The CDR3 sequence is 16 residues long. Trimming at V came to 5 bases and at J to 7 bases, leaving 13 bases not matched to a gene. DNA of the CDR3: TGTGCCAGCAGTCCTCCCCCGCCGGGACAGAGTGAAAAACTGTTTTTT. This translates into CASSPPPPGQSEKLFF.

The chain employs TRBV7-2 and TRBJ1-4; 7 bases are shared with TRBD1. V was clipped by 5 bases and J by 6 bases; unmatched bases: 6. Germline CDR1 and CDR2: SGHTA and FQGNSA. The CDR3 consists of 14 residues. CDR3 bases: TGTGCCAGCAGCCCAGTAGGGACAGATGAAAAACTGTTTTTT. As protein: CASSPVGTDEKLFF.

This rearrangement joins TRBV7-3 to TRBJ2-5; D might be TRBD1 or TRBD2, each matching 5 bases. From germline, CDR1 is SGHTA and CDR2 FQGTGA. This CDR3 region has 15 residues. The V and J ends lost 6 bases and 4 bases respectively, with 18 bases between them. The CDR3 protein is CASRPPGTVGETQYF. As DNA, the CDR3 is TGTGCCAGCAGGCCTCCCGGGACGGTGGGAGAGACCCAGTACTTC.

This clonotype was found many times. CDR3 amino acids: CASSLNLNPQYF. The CDR3 DNA is TGTGCCAGCAGCTTAAATCTTAACCCCCAGTACTTC. This rearrangement joins TRBV7-8 to TRBJ2-5; D is undetermined. Germline V gene sequence: CDR1 SGHVS, CDR2 FQNEAQ. V lost 2 bases and J 9 bases, leaving 10 bases between the germline ends. The CDR3 is 12 residues long.

Turning to this clonotype: A read error is likely, as this CDR3 ends without the conserved phenylalanine or tryptophan. The V gene is TRBV19, the J gene TRBJ1-1, with D possibly being TRBD1 (6 bases). Per germline, CDR1 LNHDA and CDR2 SQIVND (reference sequence). The CDR3 runs 15 residues. Trimming took 0 bases from V and 4 from J, leaving 12 bases between them. DNA of the CDR3: TGTGCCAGTAGTATAGATTCAGGGGCGGCCACTGAAGCTTTCCTT. This encodes CASSIDSGAATEAFL.

The chain links TRBV2 to TRBJ2-5, with D possibly being TRBD2 (6 bases). Germline CDR1 reads SNHLY; CDR2 reads FYNNEI. The CDR3 loop spans 13 amino acids. V was shortened by 4 bases and J by 8 bases, with 14 bases between the two germline ends. CDR3 in amino acids: CASSVGGVGTQYF. CDR3 nucleotides: TGTGCCAGCAGTGTCGGGGGAGTGGGAACCCAGTACTTC.

The chain recombines TRBV2 with TRBJ2-5, with 7 bases lining up with TRBD1. Trimming cost V 5 bases and J 5 bases; bases outside gene matches: 8. The germline V gene encodes CDR1 SNHLY and CDR2 FYNNEI. The CDR3 contains 14 residues. CDR3 coding DNA: TGTGCCAGCAGTTTTGACAGGGCGGCGGAGACCCAGTACTTC. This sequence encodes CASSFDRAAETQYF. The full variable domain, with the rest looked up from reference TRBV2 and TRBJ2-5, is EPEVTQTPSHQVTQMGQEVILRCVPISNHLYFYWYRQILGQKVEFLVSFYNNEISEKSEIFDDQFSVERPDGSNFTLKIRSTKLEDSAMYFCASSFDRAAETQYFGPGTRLLVL.

Written as DNA, the CDR3 is TGTGCCAGCAGCCGACACGGCTCCGGGGCCAACGTCCTGACTTTC. Amino acid sequence: CASSRHGSGANVLTF. This chain joins TRBV2 and TRBJ2-6, with D uncertain. V dropped 6 bases and J dropped 4 bases, with 13 bases sitting between them. The CDR3 has 15 amino acids. Germline assignment: CDR1 SNHLY and CDR2 FYNNEI.

This clonotype occurred once. The junction departs from the called germline gene at one end, perhaps through a read error. This chain uses TRBV13 with TRBJ1-5; unclear D gene. Germline lookup yields CDR1 PRHDT and CDR2 FYEKMQ (reference sequence). CDR3 size: 16 residues. The CDR3 sequence is CTSSLGHGVDNQPQHF. For the CDR3, the DNA is TGTACCAGCAGCTTAGGCCATGGAGTGGACAATCAGCCCCAGCATTTT.

This clonotype was observed at least ten times. V gene TRBV7-9 combines with J gene TRBJ1-5, with no clear D. The CDR3 is 14 amino acids. V was cut by 5 bases and J by 2 bases, with 10 bases left in between. Per germline, CDR1 SEHNR and CDR2 FQNEAQ (reference sequence). CDR3 protein: CASSLGRGNQPQHF. CDR3 DNA: TGTGCCAGCAGCCTCGGAAGGGGCAATCAGCCCCAGCATTTT.

The rearrangement links TRBV7-8 to TRBJ2-7; D is unresolved. Trimming stripped 4 bases from V and 4 bases from J, with 11 bases between. CDR3 size: 13 residues. CDR1 SGHVS and CDR2 FQNEAQ come from the germline V gene. CDR3 sequence: CASSSWKVYEQYF. CDR3 sequence (DNA): TGTGCCAGCAGCTCCTGGAAGGTGTACGAGCAGTACTTC.

V is TRBV25-1 and J is TRBJ1-2; D not certain. This CDR3 contains 15 residues. Trimming removed 1 base from V and 0 bases from J, with 9 bases in between. Germline V lookup: CDR1 MGHDK, CDR2 SYGVNS. The chain's CDR3 is CASSELGATNYGYTF. The CDR3 bases are TGTGCCAGCAGTGAATTAGGTGCCACTAACTATGGCTACACCTTC.

This clonotype occurred many times. J is TRBJ1-2 and V is TRBV24-1; weak D call: TRBD1 (6 bases). Trimming stripped 3 bases from V and 6 bases from J, with 7 bases between. Looked up from germline, CDR1 is KGHDR and CDR2 is SFDVKD. The CDR3 has 12 residues. In DNA form, the CDR3 reads TGTGCCACCAGTGATCCAGGGGATGGCTACACCTTC. Amino acids: CATSDPGDGYTF.